The 11 T cell receptor beta chains below all came from one sample that was sequenced in a study of T cells in Graves' hyperthyroidism and ophthalmopathy. Authors of the study amplified TCR beta CDR3 regions from RNA transcripts. Primed by the HTBI set, a first-round RT-PCR was run on the TCR CDR3. TCRdb called the multiplex PCR reads again in MiXCR, with one record for every CDR3 protein. The sample consists of roughly 400,000 distinct CDR3 sequences, 20% to 25% of them appearing once. Sequenced sample: blood. The receptors stem from a man in his forties or fifties with Graves' hyperthyroidism.

The chain is built from TRBV27 and TRBJ1-2, with D tentatively TRBD1 (6 bases). Germline CDR1 MNHEY, CDR2 SMNVEV (reference sequence). The ends were cut back, 4 bases at V and 6 bases at J, with 18 bases in the middle. CDR3 length: 15 residues. The CDR3 reads CASSSRTDYLHGYTF. The CDR3 nucleotides read TGTGCCAGCAGTTCCAGGACAGATTACCTCCATGGCTACACCTTC.

This clonotype has only a few counts. This chain links TRBV24-1 with TRBJ2-1, with D maybe TRBD1 (6 bases). V lost 4 bases and J lost 10, with 16 bases in between. The V gene's germline CDR1 is KGHDR and CDR2 SFDVKD. The CDR3 sequence is 14 residues long. CDR3 loop: CATSEYRQDAEQFF. In nucleotides, the CDR3 is TGTGCCACCAGTGAATATAGACAGGACGCGGAGCAGTTCTTC.

The J gene is TRBJ2-6, the V gene TRBV12-3 or TRBV12-4, with 7 bases fitting TRBD1. J gave up 2 bases and V 4 bases, and 2 bases lay outside the gene matches. The CDR3 is 15 residues long. CDR3 amino acids: CASSYGQAGANVLTF. The CDR3 region has the DNA TGTGCCAGCAGTTACGGACAGGCTGGGGCCAACGTCCTGACTTTC.

The chain is built from TRBV12-5 and TRBJ2-1; 13 positions agree with TRBD2. The CDR3 is 16 residues long. V lost 4 bases to trimming and J lost 6 bases; unmatched junction nucleotides: 6. CDR1 and CDR2 (germline): LGHNT, FRNRAP. The CDR3 loop reads CASGSRTSGSSNEQFF. The CDR3 DNA follows: TGTGCTAGTGGTTCCAGGACTAGCGGGAGTTCCAATGAGCAGTTCTTC. The full variable domain, with the rest looked up from reference TRBV12-5 and TRBJ2-1, is DARVTQTPRHKVTEMGQEVTMRCQPILGHNTVFWYRQTMMQGLELLAYFRNRAPLDDSGMPKDRFSAEMPDATLATLKIQPSEPRDSAVYFCASGSRTSGSSNEQFFGPGTRLTVL.

The rearrangement links TRBV3-1 to TRBJ2-5; the D gene is possibly TRBD1 (6 bases). Looked up from germline, CDR1 is LGHDT and CDR2 is YNNKEL (reference sequence). The CDR3 is made up of 15 amino acids. The V and J ends lost 0 bases and 7 bases respectively, with 15 bases between them. The CDR3 is CASSQDQGQGGTQYF. CDR3 DNA: TGTGCCAGCAGCCAAGATCAGGGGCAGGGTGGGACCCAGTACTTC.

CDR3 residues: CASSQRQGRHEQFF. The CDR3 nucleotides are TGTGCCAGCAGCCAAAGACAGGGGCGGCATGAGCAGTTCTTC. The chain links TRBV3-1 to TRBJ2-1, with 8 bases fitting TRBD1. This CDR3 is 14 amino acids long. Germline V gives CDR1 LGHDT, CDR2 YNNKEL (reference sequence). Trimming at V came to 2 bases and at J to 8 bases, leaving 5 bases not matched to a gene.

This clonotype has more than one count but fewer than ten. CDR3 loop: CASSAQSEQYF. The CDR3 DNA is TGTGCCAGCAGTGCCCAGTCCGAGCAGTACTTC. V usage is TRBV2 and J usage is TRBJ2-7; D not resolved. The V gene's germline CDR1 is SNHLY and CDR2 FYNNEI. The length of the CDR3 is 11 residues. Trimming took 4 bases from V and 6 from J, leaving 7 bases between them.

The V gene is TRBV20-1, the J gene TRBJ2-3; 7 bases are a match to TRBD2. The J segment lost 8 bases and the V segment lost 1 base, leaving 6 bases of the junction unmatched. There are 13 residues in the CDR3. The V gene's germline CDR1 is DFQATT and CDR2 SNEGSKA (reference sequence). The DNA for the CDR3 is TGCAGTGCTAGAGGTGGGACTAAGGCTACGCAGTATTTT. Translated: CSARGGTKATQYF.

This clonotype has just a few counts. The rearrangement uses TRBV29-1 and TRBJ1-5; D is possibly TRBD1 (5 bases). The CDR3 totals 14 residues. Trimming cost V 7 bases and J 2 bases, with 15 bases left between them. In germline, CDR1 is SQVTM, CDR2 ANQGSEA. The CDR3 here is CSASSGQGNQPQHF. CDR3 in DNA: TGCAGCGCCTCATCGGGGCAGGGCAATCAGCCCCAGCATTTT.

This clonotype was seen at least ten times. The genes are TRBV28 and TRBJ2-7; 7 nucleotides agree with TRBD1. Germline-derived CDR1 and CDR2 are MDHEN and SYDVKM. The CDR3 extends over 16 amino acids. With 3 bases clipped from V and 4 bases from J, the junction kept 12 bases outside the gene matches. This CDR3 reads CASSFSLGQARYEQYF. The CDR3 DNA reads TGTGCCAGCAGTTTCTCCCTCGGACAGGCGAGATACGAGCAGTACTTC. Variable domain in full (rest from reference TRBV28 and TRBJ2-7): DVKVTQSSRYLVKRTGEKVFLECVQDMDHENMFWYRQDPGLGLRLIYFSYDVKMKEKGDIPEGYSVSREKKERFSLILESASTNQTSMYLCASSFSLGQARYEQYFGPGTRLTVT.

This clonotype was picked up a small number of times. The V gene is TRBV18, the J gene TRBJ2-7; 8 bases map to TRBD2. This CDR3 contains 16 residues. Germline loops: CDR1 KGHSH, CDR2 LQKENI. Unmatched junction bases numbered 13, after V lost 3 bases and J lost 6 bases. As DNA, the CDR3 is TGTGCCAGCTCACCTATAAACAGCGGGGGAAGTGGCGAGCAGTACTTC. Its protein is CASSPINSGGSGEQYF.